Below are 16 T cell receptor beta chains sequenced from a single sample in a study of T cells in Graves' hyperthyroidism and ophthalmopathy. Amplified TCR beta CDR3 regions derived from RNA transcripts. The HTBI primer set served for first-round RT-PCR of the TCR CDR3. One entry per CDR3 protein results from TCRdb running MiXCR on the multiplex PCR reads. The data show some 500,000 distinct CDR3 sequences, about 16% seen once. The specimen sequenced was blood. These receptors were collected from a woman aged 25 to 39 with Graves' ophthalmopathy.

In this sample, this clonotype turned up many times. V is TRBV6-1 and J is TRBJ2-7; D assignment may be TRBD1 or TRBD2 (5 bases each). The ends were cut back, 3 bases at V and 6 bases at J, with 9 bases in the middle. The CDR3 is 12 amino acids. Looked up from germline, CDR1 is MNHNS and CDR2 is SASEGT. CDR3 nucleotides: TGTGCCAGCAGTGACTGGGGGACCGAGCAGTACTTC. Translation gives CASSDWGTEQYF.

This clonotype was seen only a few times. V and J are TRBV3-1 and TRBJ1-6, with no clear D. The CDR3 length is 12 residues. V dropped 1 base and J dropped 10 bases, with 5 bases sitting between them. The germline V gene encodes CDR1 LGHDT and CDR2 YNNKEL (reference sequence). In DNA, the CDR3 is TGTGCCAGCAGCCAAGGAGCCTCACCCCTCCACTTT. Translating gives CASSQGASPLHF.

This clonotype came up many times. This chain uses TRBV7-3 with TRBJ1-4; weak D call: TRBD1 (6 bases). Between the trimmed V and J ends, which lost 8 bases and 1 base, there was a span of 14 bases. The CDR3 loop spans 15 amino acids. Germline CDR1 and CDR2: SGHTA and FQGTGA. Here the CDR3 reads CASATGKGTNEKLFF. The CDR3 bases are TGTGCCAGCGCTACAGGGAAGGGAACTAATGAAAAACTGTTTTTT.

This chain joins TRBV28 and TRBJ2-2; D is unclear. Germline V CDR1 and CDR2: MDHEN, SYDVKM. V gave up 10 bases and J gave up 2 bases, with 8 bases separating them. The length of the CDR3 is 12 residues. CDR3 sequence: CATRLNTGELFF. The CDR3 DNA is TGTGCCACCCGTCTAAACACCGGGGAGCTGTTTTTT. Based on the CDR3 plus reference TRBV28 and TRBJ2-2, the full variable domain is DVKVTQSSRYLVKRTGEKVFLECVQDMDHENMFWYRQDPGLGLRLIYFSYDVKMKEKGDIPEGYSVSREKKERFSLILESASTNQTSMYLCATRLNTGELFFGEGSRLTVL.

The V call is TRBV15, the J call TRBJ1-3; D might be TRBD1 (5 bases). V was trimmed by 1 base and J by 0 bases, leaving 10 bases between them. This CDR3 region has 16 residues. In germline, CDR1 is LNHNV, CDR2 YYDKDF (reference sequence). CDR3 amino acids: CATSRGQIHSGNTIYF. DNA of the CDR3: TGTGCCACCAGCAGAGGACAGATTCACTCTGGAAACACCATATATTTT.

There are many counts of this clonotype. The chain joins TRBV2 to TRBJ2-3; 11 bases line up with TRBD2. The germline CDR1 and CDR2 sequences are SNHLY and FYNNEI. V gave up 3 bases and J gave up 6 bases; unmatched junction bases: 2. The CDR3 is 14 residues long. This CDR3 is CASSEASGRDTQYF. The CDR3 region has the DNA TGTGCCAGCAGTGAGGCTAGCGGGAGGGATACGCAGTATTTT.

The chain joins TRBV6-9 to TRBJ2-1; 7 positions match TRBD2. From germline, CDR1 is MNHGY and CDR2 SVAAGI. Trimming at V came to 3 bases and at J to 10 bases, leaving 9 bases not matched to a gene. The length of the CDR3 is 14 residues. The CDR3 protein is CASSYVAGAWEQFF. As DNA, the CDR3 is TGTGCCAGCAGTTACGTGGCGGGAGCCTGGGAGCAGTTCTTC.

The J gene is TRBJ2-1, the V gene TRBV9, with D perhaps matching TRBD1 or TRBD2 (7 bases each). Germline V gene data show CDR1 as SGDLS and CDR2 as YYNGEE. The V end lost 1 base, the J end lost 0 bases, and 14 bases lay between the germline ends. This CDR3 has 17 residues. The CDR3 is CASSVSAGDSSYNEQFF. The DNA for the CDR3 is TGTGCCAGCAGCGTATCGGCGGGGGACAGCTCCTACAATGAGCAGTTCTTC.

A few counts support this clonotype. V is TRBV27 and J is TRBJ2-1; no definite D call. Germline V gene data show CDR1 as MNHEY and CDR2 as SMNVEV (reference sequence). Trimming shortened V by 4 bases and J by 4 bases, and 14 bases separated the two germline ends. The length of the CDR3 is 15 residues. The chain's CDR3 is CASSSPGQTYNEQFF. The DNA of the CDR3 is TGTGCCAGCAGTTCTCCCGGTCAAACGTACAATGAGCAGTTCTTC.

V usage is TRBV10-2 and J usage is TRBJ1-5; D might be TRBD1 (5 bases). The germline V gene encodes CDR1 WSHSY and CDR2 SAAADI. The CDR3 sequence is 13 residues long. V was trimmed by 5 bases and J by 4 bases, leaving 9 bases between them. The CDR3 loop is CASSQDTNQPQHF. CDR3 in DNA: TGCGCCAGCAGTCAGGACACAAATCAGCCCCAGCATTTT.

The gene calls are TRBV10-3 and TRBJ1-1; the D is unclear. V dropped 4 bases and J dropped 6 bases, with 15 bases sitting between them. CDR1 ENHRY and CDR2 SYGVKD come from the germline V gene. The CDR3 consists of 14 residues. DNA of the CDR3: TGTGCCATCAGTGCGGACCGGGCCCCACCTGAAGCTTTCTTT. Translating it yields CAISADRAPPEAFF.

This clonotype was observed many times. This sequence joins TRBV18 and TRBJ2-5; the D gene is possibly TRBD1 (5 bases). Germline V gene data show CDR1 as KGHSH and CDR2 as LQKENI. The CDR3 is 15 amino acids. V lost 2 bases to trimming and J lost 5 bases, with 15 bases between them. The CDR3 sequence is CASSPDSGPFETQYF. The CDR3 nucleotides read TGTGCCAGCTCACCAGATTCAGGGCCATTCGAGACCCAGTACTTC.

The rearrangement joins TRBV6-1 to TRBJ2-4, with D perhaps matching TRBD1 (5 bases). CDR1 and CDR2 (germline): MNHNS, SASEGT. The CDR3 spans 15 residues. V dropped 4 bases and J dropped 0 bases, with 10 bases sitting between them. CDR3 in amino acids: CASSGQPQAKNIQYF. Here the CDR3 DNA reads TGTGCCAGCAGTGGACAGCCTCAAGCCAAAAACATTCAGTACTTC.

This chain connects TRBV20-1 to TRBJ2-7; 13 bases agree with TRBD2. V shed 6 bases and J 2 bases; nucleotides not matched to a gene: 4. From germline, CDR1 is DFQATT and CDR2 SNEGSKA (reference sequence). There are 14 residues in the CDR3. CDR3 sequence: CSASGLAGTYEQYF. The CDR3 region has the DNA TGCAGTGCCTCGGGACTAGCGGGAACCTACGAGCAGTACTTC.

This clonotype was counted at least ten times. V usage is TRBV6-1 and J usage is TRBJ2-7; D may be TRBD1 (6 bases). The CDR3 consists of 12 residues. In germline, CDR1 is MNHNS, CDR2 SASEGT. V lost 7 bases to trimming and J lost 9 bases, with 16 bases between them. The CDR3 spells CASTDRTVAQYF. As DNA, the CDR3 is TGTGCCAGCACCGACCGGACAGTTGCGCAGTACTTC.

This clonotype showed up many times. The chain uses TRBV28 and TRBJ2-3; D may be TRBD1 (6 bases). Germline CDR1 reads MDHEN; CDR2 reads SYDVKM. CDR3 length: 15 amino acids. Trimming stripped 4 bases from V and 3 bases from J, with 14 bases between. CDR3 nucleotides: TGTGCCAGCAGTTCACGTGGGCAGGGGACAGATACGCAGTATTTT. Translated, it gives CASSSRGQGTDTQYF.